The sequence of this TCR beta chain was determined in a study of Ad26.COV2.S vaccination and SARS-CoV-2 variants. Study in general: It was the COV1001 Ad26.COV2.S trial arm that included the donor. General study findings and limits: Placebo recipients had lower spike-specific TCR breadth than vaccine recipients.

Described treatment: roughly 19 received Ad26.COV2.S at low or high dose, single or two shots; about 5 received placebo; per-sample allocation not given. On day 63 after the first injection, vaccine and placebo recipients gave samples. Concerning this clone: The target antigen is unknown.

CDR1 and CDR2 from the germline V gene are MNHEY and SVGAGI. This CDR3 region has 16 residues. The V end lost 3 bases, the J end lost 0 bases, and 12 bases lay between the germline ends. Using immunoSEQ multiplex PCR, the repertoire was profiled, and TCRdb retains in-frame clones only, with some absent. The table shows 400,000 to 500,000 clones, with 85% to 90% occurring only once. The sequence was obtained from a person aged 18-60 years who received the Ad26.COV2.S COVID-19 vaccine or a placebo. The sample consisted of peripheral blood, taken in a trial of Ad26.COV2.S vaccine versus placebo. V gene TRBV6-5 combines with J gene TRBJ1-3, with a tentative D call TRBD1 (5 bases). In DNA form, the CDR3 reads TGTGCCAGCAGTTATAGACAGCGCCACTCTGGAAACACCATATATTTT. It encodes CASSYRQRHSGNTIYF.